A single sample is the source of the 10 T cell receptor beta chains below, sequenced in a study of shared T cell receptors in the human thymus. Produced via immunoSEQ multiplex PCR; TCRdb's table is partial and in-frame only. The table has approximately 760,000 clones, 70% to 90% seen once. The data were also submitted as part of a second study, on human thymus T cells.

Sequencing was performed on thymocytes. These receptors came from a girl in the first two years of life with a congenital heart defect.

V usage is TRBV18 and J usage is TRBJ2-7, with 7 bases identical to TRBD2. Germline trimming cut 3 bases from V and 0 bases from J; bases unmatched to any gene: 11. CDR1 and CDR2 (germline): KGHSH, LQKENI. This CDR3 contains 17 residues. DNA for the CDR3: TGTGCCAGCTCACCGACGAGTGGGGGGGATTCCTCCTACGAGCAGTACTTC. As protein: CASSPTSGGDSSYEQYF.

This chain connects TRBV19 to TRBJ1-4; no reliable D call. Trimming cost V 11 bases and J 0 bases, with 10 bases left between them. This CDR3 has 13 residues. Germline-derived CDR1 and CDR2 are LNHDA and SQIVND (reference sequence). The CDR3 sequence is CAAWAATNEKLFF. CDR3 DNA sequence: TGTGCCGCATGGGCAGCAACTAATGAAAAACTGTTTTTT.

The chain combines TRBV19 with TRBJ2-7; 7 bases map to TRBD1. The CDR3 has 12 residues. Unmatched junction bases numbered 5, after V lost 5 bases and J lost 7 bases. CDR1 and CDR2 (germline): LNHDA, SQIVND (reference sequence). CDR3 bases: TGTGCCAGTAGTTTTTCGGACAGGGAGCAGTACTTC. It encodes CASSFSDREQYF.

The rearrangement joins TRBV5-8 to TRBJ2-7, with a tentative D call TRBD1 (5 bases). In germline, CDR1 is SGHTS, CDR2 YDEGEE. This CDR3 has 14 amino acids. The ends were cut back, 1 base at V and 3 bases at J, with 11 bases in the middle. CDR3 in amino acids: CASSLRQGRYEQYF. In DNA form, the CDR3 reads TGTGCCAGCAGCTTGAGGCAGGGTCGCTACGAGCAGTACTTC.

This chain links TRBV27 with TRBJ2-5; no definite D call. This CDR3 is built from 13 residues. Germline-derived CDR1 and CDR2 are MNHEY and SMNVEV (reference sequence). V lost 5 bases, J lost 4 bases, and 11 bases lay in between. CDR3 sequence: CASSPLPVETQYF. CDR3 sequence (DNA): TGTGCCAGCAGTCCCCTCCCTGTAGAGACCCAGTACTTC.

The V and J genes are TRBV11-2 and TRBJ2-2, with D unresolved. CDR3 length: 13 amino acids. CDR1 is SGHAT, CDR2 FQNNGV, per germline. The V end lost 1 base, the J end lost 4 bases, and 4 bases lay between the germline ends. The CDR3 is CASSLVATGELFF. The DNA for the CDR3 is TGTGCCAGCAGCTTAGTGGCCACCGGGGAGCTGTTTTTT.

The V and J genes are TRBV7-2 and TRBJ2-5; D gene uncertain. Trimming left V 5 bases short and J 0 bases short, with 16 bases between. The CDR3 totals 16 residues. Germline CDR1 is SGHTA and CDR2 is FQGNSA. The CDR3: CASSLTPFSYQETQYF. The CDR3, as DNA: TGTGCCAGCAGCCTAACGCCGTTTTCGTACCAAGAGACCCAGTACTTC. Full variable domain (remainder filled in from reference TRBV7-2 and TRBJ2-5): GAGVSQSPSNKVTEKGKDVELRCDPISGHTALYWYRQSLGQGLEFLIYFQGNSAPDKSGLPSDRFSAERTGGSVSTLTIQRTQQEDSAVYLCASSLTPFSYQETQYFGPGTRLLVL.

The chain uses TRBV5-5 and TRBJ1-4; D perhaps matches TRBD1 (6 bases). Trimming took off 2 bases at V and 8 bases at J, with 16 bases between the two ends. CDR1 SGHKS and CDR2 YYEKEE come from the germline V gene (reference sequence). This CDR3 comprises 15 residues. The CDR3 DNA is TGTGCCAGCAGCTTACACAGGGAAATAGAGGAAAAACTGTTTTTT. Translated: CASSLHREIEEKLFF.

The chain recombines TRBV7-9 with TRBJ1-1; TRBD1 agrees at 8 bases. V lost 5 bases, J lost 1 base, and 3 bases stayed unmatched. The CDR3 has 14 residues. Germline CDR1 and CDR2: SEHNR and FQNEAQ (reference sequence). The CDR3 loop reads CASSDGTGNTEAFF. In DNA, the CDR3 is TGTGCCAGCAGCGACGGGACAGGGAACACTGAAGCTTTCTTT.

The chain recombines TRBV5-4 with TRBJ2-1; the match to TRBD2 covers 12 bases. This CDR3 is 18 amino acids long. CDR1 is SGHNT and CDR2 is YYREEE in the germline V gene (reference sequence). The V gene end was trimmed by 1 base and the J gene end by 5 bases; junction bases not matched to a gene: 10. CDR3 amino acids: CASSLPERTSGVDNEQFF. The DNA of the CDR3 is TGTGCCAGCAGCTTGCCGGAACGGACTAGCGGGGTAGACAATGAGCAGTTCTTC.